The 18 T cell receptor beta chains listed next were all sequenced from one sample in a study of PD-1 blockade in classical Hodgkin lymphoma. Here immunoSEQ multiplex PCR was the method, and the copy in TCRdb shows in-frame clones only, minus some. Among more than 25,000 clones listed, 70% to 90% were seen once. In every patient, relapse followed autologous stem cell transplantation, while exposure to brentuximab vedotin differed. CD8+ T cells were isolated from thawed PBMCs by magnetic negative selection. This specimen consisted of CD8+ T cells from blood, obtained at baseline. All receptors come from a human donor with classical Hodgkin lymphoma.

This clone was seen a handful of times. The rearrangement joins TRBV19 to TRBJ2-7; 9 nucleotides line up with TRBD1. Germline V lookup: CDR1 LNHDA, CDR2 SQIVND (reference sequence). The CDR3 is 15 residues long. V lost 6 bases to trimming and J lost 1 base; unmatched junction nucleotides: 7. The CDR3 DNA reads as TGTGCCAGTAGAGGAAGACAGGGGGGATCCTACGAGCAGTACTTC. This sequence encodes CASRGRQGGSYEQYF.

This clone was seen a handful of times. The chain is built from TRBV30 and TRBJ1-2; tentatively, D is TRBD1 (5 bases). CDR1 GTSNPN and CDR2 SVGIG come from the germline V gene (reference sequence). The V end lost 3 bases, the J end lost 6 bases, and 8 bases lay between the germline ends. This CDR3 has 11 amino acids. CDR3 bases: TGTGCCTGGAGGCCCAGGGATGGCTACACCTTC. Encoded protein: CAWRPRDGYTF.

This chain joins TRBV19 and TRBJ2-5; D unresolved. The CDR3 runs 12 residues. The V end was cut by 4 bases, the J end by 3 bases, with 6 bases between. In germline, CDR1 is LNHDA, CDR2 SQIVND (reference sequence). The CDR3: CASSTRKETQYF. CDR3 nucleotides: TGTGCCAGTAGTACCAGGAAAGAGACCCAGTACTTC.

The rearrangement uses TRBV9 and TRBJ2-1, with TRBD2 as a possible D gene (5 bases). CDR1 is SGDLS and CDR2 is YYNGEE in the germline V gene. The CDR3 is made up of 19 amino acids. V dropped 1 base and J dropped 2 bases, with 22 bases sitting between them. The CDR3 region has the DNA TGTGCCAGCAGCGTAAGAGGGCCGGGTGGGAGCCTAACCTACAATGAGCAGTTCTTC. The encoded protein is CASSVRGPGGSLTYNEQFF.

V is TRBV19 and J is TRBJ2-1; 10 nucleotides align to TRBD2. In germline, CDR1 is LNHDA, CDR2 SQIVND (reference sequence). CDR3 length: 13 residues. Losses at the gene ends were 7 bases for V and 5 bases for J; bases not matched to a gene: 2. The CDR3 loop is CASIGLADNEQFF. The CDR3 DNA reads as TGTGCCAGTATCGGACTAGCGGACAATGAGCAGTTCTTC.

This CDR3 is CASTPLSFRGPQETQYF. For the CDR3, the DNA is TGTGCCAGCACCCCCTTGTCCTTCCGGGGTCCACAAGAGACCCAGTACTTC. V usage is TRBV28 and J usage is TRBJ2-5; perhaps TRBD2 as D (5 bases). Trimming stripped 7 bases from V and 2 bases from J, with 23 bases between. Germline CDR1 is MDHEN and CDR2 is SYDVKM. This CDR3 is 17 amino acids long.

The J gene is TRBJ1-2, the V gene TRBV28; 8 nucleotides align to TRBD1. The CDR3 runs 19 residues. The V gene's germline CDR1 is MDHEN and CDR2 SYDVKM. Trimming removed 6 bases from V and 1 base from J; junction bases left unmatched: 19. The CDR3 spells CASSPPPDRVLPINYGYTF. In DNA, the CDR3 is TGTGCCAGCAGCCCGCCTCCGGACAGGGTGTTACCCATTAACTATGGCTACACCTTC.

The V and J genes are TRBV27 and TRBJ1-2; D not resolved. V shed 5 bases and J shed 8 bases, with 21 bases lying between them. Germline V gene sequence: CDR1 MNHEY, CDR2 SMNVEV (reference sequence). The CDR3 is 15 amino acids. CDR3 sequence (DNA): TGTGCCAGCAGTGCAGCAATGACGGTACCCGGGGGCTACACCTTC. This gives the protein CASSAAMTVPGGYTF.

The CDR3 protein is CASSASVTGELFF. The CDR3 DNA reads as TGTGCCAGCAGTGCGAGCGTCACCGGGGAGCTGTTTTTT. The chain is built from TRBV27 and TRBJ2-2; D gene unclear. Trimming took 5 bases from V and 4 from J, leaving 8 bases between them. Germline V gene lookup returns CDR1 MNHEY and CDR2 SMNVEV (reference sequence). The CDR3 extends over 13 amino acids.

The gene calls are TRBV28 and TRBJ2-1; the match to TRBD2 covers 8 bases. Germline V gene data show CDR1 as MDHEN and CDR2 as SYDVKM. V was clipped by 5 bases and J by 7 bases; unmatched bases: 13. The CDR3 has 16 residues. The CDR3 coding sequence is TGTGCCAGCAGTCTCCCAACTAGCGGCAGTGGGAATGAGCAGTTCTTC. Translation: CASSLPTSGSGNEQFF.

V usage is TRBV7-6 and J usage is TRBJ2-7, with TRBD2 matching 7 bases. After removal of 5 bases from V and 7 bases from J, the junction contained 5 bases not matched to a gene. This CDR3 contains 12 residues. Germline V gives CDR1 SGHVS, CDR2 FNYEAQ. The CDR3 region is CASSPAGVEQYF. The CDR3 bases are TGTGCCAGCAGCCCCGCGGGGGTAGAGCAGTACTTC.

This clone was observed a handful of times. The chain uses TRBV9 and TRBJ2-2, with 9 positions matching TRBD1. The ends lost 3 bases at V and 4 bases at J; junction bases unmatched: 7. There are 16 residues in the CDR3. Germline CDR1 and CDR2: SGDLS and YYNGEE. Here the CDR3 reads CASSAWGQGGTGELFF. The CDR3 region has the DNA TGTGCCAGCAGCGCCTGGGGACAGGGTGGCACCGGGGAGCTGTTTTTT.

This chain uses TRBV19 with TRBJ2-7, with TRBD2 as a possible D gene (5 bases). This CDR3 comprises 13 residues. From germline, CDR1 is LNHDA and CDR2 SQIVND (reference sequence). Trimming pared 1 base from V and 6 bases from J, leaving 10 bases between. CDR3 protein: CASSIGAGAEQYF. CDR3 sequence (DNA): TGTGCCAGTAGTATAGGGGCGGGCGCCGAGCAGTACTTC. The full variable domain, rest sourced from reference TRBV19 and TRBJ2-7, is DGGITQSPKYLFRKEGQNVTLSCEQNLNHDAMYWYRQDPGQGLRLIYYSQIVNDFQKGDIAEGYSVSREKKESFPLTVTSAQKNPTAFYLCASSIGAGAEQYFGPGTRLTVT.

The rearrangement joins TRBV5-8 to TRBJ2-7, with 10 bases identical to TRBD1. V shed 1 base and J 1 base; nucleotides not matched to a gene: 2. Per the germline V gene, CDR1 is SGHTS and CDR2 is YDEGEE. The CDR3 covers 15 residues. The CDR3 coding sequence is TGTGCCAGCAGCTTGTGGACAGGGGGTTCCTACGAGCAGTACTTC. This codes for CASSLWTGGSYEQYF. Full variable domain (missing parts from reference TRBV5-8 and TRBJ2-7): EAGVTQSPTHLIKTRGQQATLRCSPISGHTSVYWYQQALGLGLQFLLWYDEGEERNRGNFPPRFSGRQFPNYSSELNVNALELEDSALYLCASSLWTGGSYEQYFGPGTRLTVT.

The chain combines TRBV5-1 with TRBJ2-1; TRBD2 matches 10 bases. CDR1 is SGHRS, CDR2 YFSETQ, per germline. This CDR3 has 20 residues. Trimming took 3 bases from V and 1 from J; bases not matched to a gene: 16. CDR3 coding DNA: TGCGCCAGCAGCTGGCCCTCTAGCGGGAGAGGCACCGGGTCCTACAATGAGCAGTTCTTC. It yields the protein CASSWPSSGRGTGSYNEQFF.

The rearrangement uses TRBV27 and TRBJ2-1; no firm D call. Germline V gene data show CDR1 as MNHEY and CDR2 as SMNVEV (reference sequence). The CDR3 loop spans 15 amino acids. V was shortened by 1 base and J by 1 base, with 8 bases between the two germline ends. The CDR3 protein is CASSLWAGSYNEQFF. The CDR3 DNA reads TGTGCCAGCAGTTTATGGGCAGGATCCTACAATGAGCAGTTCTTC.

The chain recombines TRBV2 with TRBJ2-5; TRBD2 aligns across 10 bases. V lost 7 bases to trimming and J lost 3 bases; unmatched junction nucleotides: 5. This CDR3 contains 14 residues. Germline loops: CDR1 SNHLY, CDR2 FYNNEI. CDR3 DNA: TGTGCCAGCAAAGGGACTAGCGCGAAAGAGACCCAGTACTTC. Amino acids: CASKGTSAKETQYF.

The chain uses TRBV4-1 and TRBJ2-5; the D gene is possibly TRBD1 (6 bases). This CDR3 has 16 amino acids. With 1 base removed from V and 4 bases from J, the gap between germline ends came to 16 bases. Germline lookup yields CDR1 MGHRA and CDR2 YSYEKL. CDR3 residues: CASSQAGGGDGETQYF. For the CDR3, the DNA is TGCGCCAGCAGCCAAGCTGGGGGCGGCGACGGAGAGACCCAGTACTTC.